One sample yielded the 19 T cell receptor beta chains listed below, sequenced in a study of T cells after yellow fever vaccination. MiXCR, applied by TCRdb to the 5' RACE reads, yields one record per CDR3 protein. In the table there are 450,000 to 650,000 distinct CDR3 sequences, roughly 22% of which are singletons. The sample was PBMCs, taken more than 20 days after the first yellow fever vaccination. Source of these receptors: a man younger than 35 who received the YFV17D yellow fever vaccine.

This chain joins TRBV9 and TRBJ1-6; D is unclear. The germline gives CDR1 SGDLS, CDR2 YYNGEE. The CDR3 loop spans 14 amino acids. V lost 0 bases to trimming and J lost 10 bases, with 11 bases between them. The DNA of the CDR3 is TGTGCCAGCAGCGTAGATATGGCGGCCTCACCCCTCCACTTT. It encodes CASSVDMAASPLHF.

The CDR3 is CASNPDSRRGNTIYF. The CDR3 bases are TGCGCCAGCAACCCTGACAGTCGACGTGGAAACACCATATATTTT. The chain is built from TRBV5-1 and TRBJ1-3; possible D gene TRBD1, 5 bases. CDR1 is SGHRS, CDR2 YFSETQ, per germline. V was trimmed by 6 bases and J by 3 bases, leaving 16 bases between them. CDR3 length: 15 amino acids.

The table lists this clonotype with a few counts. The genes are TRBV6-2 or TRBV6-3 and TRBJ1-2; D call uncertain. Trimming shortened V by 2 bases and J by 7 bases, and 5 bases separated the two germline ends. The CDR3 totals 11 residues. The germline CDR1 and CDR2 sequences are MNHEY and SVGEGT. CDR3 bases: TGTGCCAGCAGTTACCCCGGTGGCTACACCTTC. This gives the protein CASSYPGGYTF.

The chain is built from TRBV10-3 and TRBJ2-1; D gene unclear. Germline V gives CDR1 ENHRY, CDR2 SYGVKD. CDR3 size: 12 residues. V dropped 8 bases and J dropped 3 bases, with 8 bases sitting between them. CDR3 bases: TGTGCCATCGAGACGGACTACAATGAGCAGTTCTTC. This codes for CAIETDYNEQFF.

This clonotype was seen once. The chain joins TRBV15 to TRBJ2-7; the match to TRBD1 covers 12 bases. The J segment lost 7 bases and the V segment lost 5 bases, leaving 9 bases of the junction unmatched. Germline-derived CDR1 and CDR2 are LNHNV and YYDKDF (reference sequence). CDR3 length: 15 residues. CDR3: CATSSPGQGAREQYF. As DNA, the CDR3 is TGTGCCACCAGCTCTCCGGGACAGGGGGCACGGGAGCAGTACTTC.

This sequence joins TRBV20-1 and TRBJ2-7, with TRBD1 identical over 8 bases. V was clipped by 6 bases and J by 2 bases; unmatched bases: 6. CDR1 is DFQATT and CDR2 is SNEGSKA in the germline V gene (reference sequence). The CDR3 totals 13 residues. Here the CDR3 DNA reads TGCAGTGCCACCGACAGGGGACCCTACGAGCAGTACGTC. Encoded protein: CSATDRGPYEQYV.

V gene TRBV5-4 combines with J gene TRBJ2-7, with 8 bases matching TRBD2. V gave up 4 bases and J gave up 5 bases; unmatched junction bases: 11. CDR1 and CDR2 from the germline V gene are SGHNT and YYREEE (reference sequence). The CDR3 runs 15 residues. This CDR3 is CASSGAGTSIHEQYF. In DNA, the CDR3 is TGTGCCAGCAGCGGTGCCGGGACTAGTATCCACGAGCAGTACTTC.

In its sample, this clonotype was seen a few times. V usage is TRBV9 and J usage is TRBJ1-1; D unclear. CDR1 SGDLS and CDR2 YYNGEE come from the germline V gene. Deletions cut 2 bases from V and 3 bases from J, with 8 bases between. This CDR3 has 13 amino acids. CDR3 in DNA: TGTGCCAGCAGCGTGATGGAGGACACTGAAGCTTTCTTT. It codes for CASSVMEDTEAFF.

This clonotype turned up a few times. The chain recombines TRBV4-1 with TRBJ2-7; a weak D match, TRBD1 (6 bases). Trimming cost V 0 bases and J 6 bases, with 18 bases left between them. This CDR3 spans 16 amino acids. Germline CDR1 reads MGHRA; CDR2 reads YSYEKL. The CDR3 loop reads CASSQERGTRTPEQYF. In nucleotides, the CDR3 is TGCGCCAGCAGCCAAGAGAGGGGGACACGAACCCCCGAGCAGTACTTC.

The chain uses TRBV6-5 and TRBJ2-3; 7 bases agree with TRBD1. Germline CDR1 MNHEY, CDR2 SVGAGI. The CDR3 loop spans 15 amino acids. With V trimmed by 3 bases and J by 2 bases, 5 bases remained unmatched. The CDR3, as DNA: TGTGCCAGCAGTTATAGACAGGGAATCACAGATACGCAGTATTTT. This encodes CASSYRQGITDTQYF.

This clonotype was observed a handful of times. V usage is TRBV12-3 or TRBV12-4 and J usage is TRBJ1-2; D is ambiguous. V lost 2 bases to trimming and J lost 0 bases, with 10 bases between them. The CDR3 extends over 15 amino acids. CDR3 bases: TGTGCCAGCAGTTTACGGGGTGCGCCTAACTATGGCTACACCTTC. The encoded protein is CASSLRGAPNYGYTF.

CDR3 loop: CASSQEGQGKWDEQFF. The DNA of the CDR3 is TGTGCCAGCAGCCAGGAGGGACAGGGGAAGTGGGATGAGCAGTTCTTC. The J gene is TRBJ2-1, the V gene TRBV3-1; TRBD1 matches at 10 bases. V lost 3 bases and J lost 8; bases outside the gene matches: 10. CDR3 size: 16 residues. Germline CDR1 is LGHDT and CDR2 is YNNKEL (reference sequence).

A few counts support this clonotype. This chain joins TRBV28 and TRBJ1-2; the D gene is possibly TRBD1 (6 bases). Trimming took 7 bases from V and 3 from J, leaving 12 bases between them. CDR3 size: 13 residues. Germline values: CDR1 MDHEN, CDR2 SYDVKM. CDR3 DNA sequence: TGTGCCAGCACAACCCCAGGGGACTATGGCTACACCTTC. Translation: CASTTPGDYGYTF.

This clonotype appeared a few times. The gene calls are TRBV7-9 and TRBJ2-3, with 16 bases identical to TRBD2. J gave up 4 bases and V 8 bases, and 9 bases lay outside the gene matches. The V gene's germline CDR1 is SEHNR and CDR2 FQNEAQ (reference sequence). The CDR3 sequence is 17 residues long. CDR3 loop: CASVTGTSGGAADTQYF. For the CDR3, the DNA is TGTGCCAGCGTCACCGGGACTAGCGGGGGGGCCGCAGATACGCAGTATTTT.

This clonotype was counted many times. V and J are TRBV7-2 and TRBJ1-2; D is undetermined. Trimming cost V 4 bases and J 7 bases, with 19 bases left between them. Germline V gives CDR1 SGHTA, CDR2 FQGNSA. This CDR3 has 15 amino acids. CDR3 region: CASSWTSDVGGGYTF. CDR3 nucleotide sequence: TGTGCCAGCAGCTGGACCTCCGACGTGGGTGGTGGCTACACCTTC.

The CDR3 loop reads CASSQDTGIAKNIQYF. CDR3 sequence (DNA): TGCGCCAGCAGCCAAGATACAGGCATAGCCAAAAACATTCAGTACTTC. The chain combines TRBV4-3 with TRBJ2-4; D may be TRBD1 (5 bases). Germline V gene data show CDR1 as LGHNA and CDR2 as YSLEER. V lost 0 bases and J lost 0, with 9 bases in between. There are 16 residues in the CDR3.

This clonotype has a handful of counts. This chain links TRBV6-5 with TRBJ1-5; possibly TRBD1 for D (5 bases). This CDR3 has 17 residues. Trimming stripped 2 bases from V and 1 base from J, with 15 bases between. Per germline, CDR1 MNHEY and CDR2 SVGAGI. The CDR3 region is CASSYGGGRRSNQPQHF. CDR3 nucleotide sequence: TGTGCCAGCAGTTACGGGGGGGGACGGAGAAGCAATCAGCCCCAGCATTTT.

V and J are TRBV20-1 and TRBJ1-2; no definite D call. The V and J ends lost 0 bases and 0 bases respectively, with 14 bases between them. CDR3 length equals 16 residues. The germline CDR1 and CDR2 sequences are DFQATT and SNEGSKA (reference sequence). CDR3 in DNA: TGCAGTGCTAGAGATCAACCAGGTCGGGCTAACTATGGCTACACCTTC. The encoded protein is CSARDQPGRANYGYTF.

The CDR3 loop is CASTSNGELFF. The DNA for the CDR3 is TGTGCCAGCACATCAAACGGGGAGCTGTTTTTT. The chain uses TRBV6-5 and TRBJ2-2; D unclear. From germline, CDR1 is MNHEY and CDR2 SVGAGI. Trimming cost V 7 bases and J 7 bases, with 7 bases left between them. This CDR3 is built from 11 residues.